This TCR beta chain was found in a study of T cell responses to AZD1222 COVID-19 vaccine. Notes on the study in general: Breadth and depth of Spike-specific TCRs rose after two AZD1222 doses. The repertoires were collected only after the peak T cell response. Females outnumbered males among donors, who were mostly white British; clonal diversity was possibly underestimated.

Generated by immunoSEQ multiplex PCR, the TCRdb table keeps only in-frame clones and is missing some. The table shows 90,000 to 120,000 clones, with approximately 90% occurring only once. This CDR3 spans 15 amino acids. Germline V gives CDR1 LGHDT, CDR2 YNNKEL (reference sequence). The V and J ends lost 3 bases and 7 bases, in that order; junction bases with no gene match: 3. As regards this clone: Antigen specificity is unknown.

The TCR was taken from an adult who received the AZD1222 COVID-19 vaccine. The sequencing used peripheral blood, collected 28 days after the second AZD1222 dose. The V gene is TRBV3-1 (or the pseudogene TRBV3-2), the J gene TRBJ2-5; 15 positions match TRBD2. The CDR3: CASSHEGLAGGTQYF. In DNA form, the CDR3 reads TGTGCCAGCAGCCACGAGGGACTAGCGGGGGGGACCCAGTACTTC.